This T cell receptor beta chain comes out of a study of control samples from healthy donors and cancer patients. The data were produced by immunoSEQ multiplex PCR, yet TCRdb's version contains in-frame clones alone and is incomplete. The sample includes 120,000 or so clones, roughly 92% of them seen just once. This CDR3 comprises 13 residues. Trimming took off 1 base at V and 6 bases at J, with 6 bases between the two ends. Germline lookup yields CDR1 MNHEY and CDR2 SVGAGI. V usage is TRBV6-5 and J usage is TRBJ2-2; D is uncertain. Sequencing input: PBMCs. The sequence was collected from a man older than 75 with head and neck cancer. The CDR3 DNA is TGTGCCAGCAGTTACTTGAGCCCCGGGGAGCTGTTTTTT. Amino acid sequence: CASSYLSPGELFF.